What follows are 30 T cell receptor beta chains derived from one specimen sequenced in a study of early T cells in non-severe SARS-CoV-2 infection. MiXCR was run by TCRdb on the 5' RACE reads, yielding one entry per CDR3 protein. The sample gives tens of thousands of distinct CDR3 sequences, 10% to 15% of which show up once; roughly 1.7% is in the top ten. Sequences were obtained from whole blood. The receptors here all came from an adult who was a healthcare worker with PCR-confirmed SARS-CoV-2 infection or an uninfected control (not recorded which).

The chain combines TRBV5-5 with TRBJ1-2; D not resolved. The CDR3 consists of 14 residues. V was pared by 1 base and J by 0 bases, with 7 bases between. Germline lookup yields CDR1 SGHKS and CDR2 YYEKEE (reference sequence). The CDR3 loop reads CASSLLGANYGYTF. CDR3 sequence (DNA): TGTGCCAGCAGCTTGCTAGGTGCTAACTATGGCTACACCTTC.

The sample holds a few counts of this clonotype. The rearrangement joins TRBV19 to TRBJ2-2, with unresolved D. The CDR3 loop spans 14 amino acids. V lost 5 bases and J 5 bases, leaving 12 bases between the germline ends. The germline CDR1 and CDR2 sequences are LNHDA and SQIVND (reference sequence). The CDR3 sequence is CASSPLTRTGELFF. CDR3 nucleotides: TGTGCCAGTAGTCCCCTTACCAGAACCGGGGAGCTGTTTTTT.

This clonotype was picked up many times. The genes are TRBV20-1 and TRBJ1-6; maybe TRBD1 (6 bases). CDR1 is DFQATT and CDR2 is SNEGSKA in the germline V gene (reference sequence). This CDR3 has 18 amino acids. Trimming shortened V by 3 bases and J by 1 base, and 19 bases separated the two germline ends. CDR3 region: CSARSQGQGGSYNSPLHF. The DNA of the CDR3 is TGCAGTGCTAGGTCCCAGGGGCAGGGTGGATCCTATAATTCACCCCTCCACTTT.

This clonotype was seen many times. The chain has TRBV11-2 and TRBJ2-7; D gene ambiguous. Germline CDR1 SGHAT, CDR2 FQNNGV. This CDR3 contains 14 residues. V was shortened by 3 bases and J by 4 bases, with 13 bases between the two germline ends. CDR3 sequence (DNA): TGTGCCAGCAGCTTCAATTCCCCAAGGTACGAGCAGTACTTC. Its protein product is CASSFNSPRYEQYF.

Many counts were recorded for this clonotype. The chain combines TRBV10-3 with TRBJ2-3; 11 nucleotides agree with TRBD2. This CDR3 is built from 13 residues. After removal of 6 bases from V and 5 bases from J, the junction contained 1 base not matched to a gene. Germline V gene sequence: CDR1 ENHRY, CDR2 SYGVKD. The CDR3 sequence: CAISGLAGDTQYF. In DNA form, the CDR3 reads TGTGCCATCAGCGGACTAGCGGGAGATACGCAGTATTTT.

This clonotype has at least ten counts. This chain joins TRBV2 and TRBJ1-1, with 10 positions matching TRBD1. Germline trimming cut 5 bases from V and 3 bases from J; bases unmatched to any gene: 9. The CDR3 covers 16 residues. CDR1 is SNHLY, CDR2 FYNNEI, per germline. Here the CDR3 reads CASSIRQGARDTEAFF. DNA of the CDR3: TGTGCCAGCAGTATAAGACAGGGGGCAAGGGACACTGAAGCTTTCTTT.

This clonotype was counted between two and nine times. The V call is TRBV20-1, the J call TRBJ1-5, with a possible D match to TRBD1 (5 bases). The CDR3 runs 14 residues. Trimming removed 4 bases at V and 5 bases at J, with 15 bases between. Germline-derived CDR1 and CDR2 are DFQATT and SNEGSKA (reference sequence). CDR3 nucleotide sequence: TGCAGTGCTAAGGGGCCAGTCCTAGATCAGCCCCAGCATTTT. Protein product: CSAKGPVLDQPQHF.

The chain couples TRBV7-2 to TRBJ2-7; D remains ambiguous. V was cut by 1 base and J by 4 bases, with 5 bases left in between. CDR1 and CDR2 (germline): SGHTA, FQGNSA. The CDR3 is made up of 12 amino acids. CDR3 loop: CASSLVWYEQYF. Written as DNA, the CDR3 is TGTGCCAGCAGCTTAGTATGGTACGAGCAGTACTTC.

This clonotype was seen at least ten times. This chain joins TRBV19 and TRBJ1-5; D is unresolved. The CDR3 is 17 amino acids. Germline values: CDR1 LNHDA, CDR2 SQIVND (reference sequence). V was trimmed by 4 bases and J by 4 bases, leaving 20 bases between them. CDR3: CASSNLPVKGGNQPQHF. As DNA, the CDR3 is TGTGCCAGTAGTAACCTTCCCGTTAAGGGAGGGAATCAGCCCCAGCATTTT.

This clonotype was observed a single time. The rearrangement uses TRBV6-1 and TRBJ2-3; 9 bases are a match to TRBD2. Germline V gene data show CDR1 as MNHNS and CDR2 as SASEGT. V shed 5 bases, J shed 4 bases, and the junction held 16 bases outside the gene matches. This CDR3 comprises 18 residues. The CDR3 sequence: CASSYSHGGGGDPDTQYF. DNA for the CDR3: TGTGCCAGCAGTTACAGCCATGGCGGCGGGGGGGACCCAGATACGCAGTATTTT.

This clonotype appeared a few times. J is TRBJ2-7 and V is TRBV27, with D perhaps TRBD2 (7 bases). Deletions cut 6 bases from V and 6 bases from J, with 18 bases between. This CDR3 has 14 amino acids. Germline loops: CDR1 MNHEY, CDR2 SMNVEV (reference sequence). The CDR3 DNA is TGTGCCAGCAGCTCGAGGGGGGGGCTAGGCGAGCAGTACTTC. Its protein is CASSSRGGLGEQYF.

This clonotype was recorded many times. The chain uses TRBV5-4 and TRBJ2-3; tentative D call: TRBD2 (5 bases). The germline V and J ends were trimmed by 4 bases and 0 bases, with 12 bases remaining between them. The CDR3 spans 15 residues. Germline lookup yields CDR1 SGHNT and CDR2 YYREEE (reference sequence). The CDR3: CASSPWTSSTDTQYF. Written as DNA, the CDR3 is TGTGCCAGCAGCCCCTGGACTTCTAGCACAGATACGCAGTATTTT.

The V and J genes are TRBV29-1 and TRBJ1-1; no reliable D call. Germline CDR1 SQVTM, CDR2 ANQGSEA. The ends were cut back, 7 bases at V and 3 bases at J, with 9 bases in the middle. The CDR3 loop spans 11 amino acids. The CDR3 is CSADPDTEAFF. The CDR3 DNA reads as TGCAGCGCCGACCCCGACACTGAAGCTTTCTTT.

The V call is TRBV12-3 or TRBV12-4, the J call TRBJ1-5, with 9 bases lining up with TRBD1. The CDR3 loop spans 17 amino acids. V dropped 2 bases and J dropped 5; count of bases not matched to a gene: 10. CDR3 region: CASSLSFGTGKDQPQHF. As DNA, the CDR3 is TGTGCCAGCAGTTTAAGCTTCGGGACAGGGAAGGATCAGCCCCAGCATTTT.

The CDR3 sequence: CASSSSTGKDYGYTF. CDR3 bases: TGTGCCAGCAGCTCCTCGACAGGGAAGGACTATGGCTACACCTTC. The genes are TRBV7-9 and TRBJ1-2; 7 bases line up with TRBD1. This CDR3 spans 15 amino acids. V lost 4 bases to trimming and J lost 3 bases; unmatched junction nucleotides: 8. Germline loops: CDR1 SEHNR, CDR2 FQNEAQ (reference sequence).

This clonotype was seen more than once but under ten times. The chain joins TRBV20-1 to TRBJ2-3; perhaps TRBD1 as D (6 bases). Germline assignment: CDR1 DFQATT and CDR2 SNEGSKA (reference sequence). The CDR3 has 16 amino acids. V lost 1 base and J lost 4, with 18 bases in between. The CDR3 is CSARGALNYRADTQYF. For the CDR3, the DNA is TGCAGTGCTAGAGGGGCTCTAAACTACAGGGCAGATACGCAGTATTTT.

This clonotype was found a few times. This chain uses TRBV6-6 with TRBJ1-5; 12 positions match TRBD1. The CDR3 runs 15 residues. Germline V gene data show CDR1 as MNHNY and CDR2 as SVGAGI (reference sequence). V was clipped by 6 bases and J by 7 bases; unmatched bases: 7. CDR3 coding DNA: TGTGCCAGCAGCTGGGACAGGGGGCTGCCGCAGCCCCAGCATTTT. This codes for CASSWDRGLPQPQHF.

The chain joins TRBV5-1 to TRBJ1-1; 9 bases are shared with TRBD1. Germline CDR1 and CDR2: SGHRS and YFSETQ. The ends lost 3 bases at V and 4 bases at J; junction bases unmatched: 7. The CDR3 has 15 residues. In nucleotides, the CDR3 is TGCGCCAGCAGCTCGGGACAGGGCAAGATCACTGAAGCTTTCTTT. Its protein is CASSSGQGKITEAFF.

CDR3 loop: CASSQRGGEEKLFF. The DNA for the CDR3 is TGTGCCAGCAGCCAACGTGGGGGGGAGGAAAAACTGTTTTTT. The rearrangement joins TRBV3-1 to TRBJ1-4, with D tentatively TRBD1 (5 bases). The germline V and J ends were trimmed by 2 bases and 8 bases, with 12 bases remaining between them. The CDR3 spans 14 residues. Germline V gives CDR1 LGHDT, CDR2 YNNKEL (reference sequence).

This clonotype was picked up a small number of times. The CDR3: CAISMTDLGSYEQYF. For the CDR3, the DNA is TGTGCCATCAGCATGACAGACCTAGGGTCCTACGAGCAGTACTTC. The chain combines TRBV10-3 with TRBJ2-7, with a tentative D call TRBD1 (5 bases). Trimming cost V 6 bases and J 1 base, with 16 bases left between them. CDR3 length equals 15 residues. Germline V CDR1 and CDR2: ENHRY, SYGVKD.

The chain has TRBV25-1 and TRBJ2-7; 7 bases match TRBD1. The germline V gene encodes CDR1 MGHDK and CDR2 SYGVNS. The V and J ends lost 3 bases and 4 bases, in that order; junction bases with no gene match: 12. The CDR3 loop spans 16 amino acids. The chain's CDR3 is CASSDQTTGRTYEQYF. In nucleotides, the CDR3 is TGTGCCAGCAGTGACCAAACGACAGGGCGGACTTACGAGCAGTACTTC.

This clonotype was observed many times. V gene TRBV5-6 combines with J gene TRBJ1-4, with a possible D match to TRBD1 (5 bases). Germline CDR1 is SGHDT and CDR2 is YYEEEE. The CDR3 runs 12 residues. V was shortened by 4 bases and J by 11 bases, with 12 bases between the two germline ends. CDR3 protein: CASSRGGYKLFF. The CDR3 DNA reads TGTGCCAGCAGCCGGGGCGGTTACAAACTGTTTTTT. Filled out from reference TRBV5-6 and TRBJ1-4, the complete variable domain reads DAGVTQSPTHLIKTRGQQVTLRCSPKSGHDTVSWYQQALGQGPQFIFQYYEEEERQRGNFPDRFSGHQFPNYSSELNVNALLLGDSALYLCASSRGGYKLFFGSGTQLSVL.

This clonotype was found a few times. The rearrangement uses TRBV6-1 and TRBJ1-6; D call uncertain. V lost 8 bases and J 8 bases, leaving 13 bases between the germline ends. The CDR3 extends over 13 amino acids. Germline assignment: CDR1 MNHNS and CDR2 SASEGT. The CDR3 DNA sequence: TGTGCCAGCGGTAGAGTCTGGGATTCACCCCTCCACTTT. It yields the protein CASGRVWDSPLHF.

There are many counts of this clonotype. In nucleotides, the CDR3 is TGCAGTGTGGGGCTTACGGCCGCGGAGACCCAGTACTTC. This translates into CSVGLTAAETQYF. The chain is built from TRBV20-1 and TRBJ2-5, with D perhaps TRBD1 (5 bases). This CDR3 comprises 13 residues. Trimming removed 7 bases at V and 5 bases at J, with 17 bases between. CDR1 DFQATT and CDR2 SNEGSKA come from the germline V gene (reference sequence).

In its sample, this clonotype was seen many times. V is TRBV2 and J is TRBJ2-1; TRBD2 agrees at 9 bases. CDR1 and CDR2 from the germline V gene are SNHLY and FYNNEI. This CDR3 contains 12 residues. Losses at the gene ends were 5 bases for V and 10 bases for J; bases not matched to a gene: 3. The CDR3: CASSWTSVEQFF. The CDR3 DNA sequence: TGTGCCAGCAGTTGGACTAGCGTAGAGCAGTTCTTC.

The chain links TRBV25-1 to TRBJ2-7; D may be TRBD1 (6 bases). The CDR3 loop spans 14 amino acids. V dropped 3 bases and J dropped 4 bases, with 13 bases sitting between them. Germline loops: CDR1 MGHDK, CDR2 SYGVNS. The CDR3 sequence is CASSDPGEMYEQYF. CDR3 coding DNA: TGTGCCAGCAGTGACCCAGGGGAAATGTACGAGCAGTACTTC.

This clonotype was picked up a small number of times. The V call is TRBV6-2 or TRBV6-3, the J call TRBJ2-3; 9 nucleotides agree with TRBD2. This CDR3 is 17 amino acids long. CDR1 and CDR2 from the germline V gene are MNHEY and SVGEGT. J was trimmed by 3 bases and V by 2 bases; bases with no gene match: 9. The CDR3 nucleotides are TGTGCCAGCAGTTACCCCCCTAGCGGGGACGGGACAGATACGCAGTATTTT. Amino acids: CASSYPPSGDGTDTQYF.

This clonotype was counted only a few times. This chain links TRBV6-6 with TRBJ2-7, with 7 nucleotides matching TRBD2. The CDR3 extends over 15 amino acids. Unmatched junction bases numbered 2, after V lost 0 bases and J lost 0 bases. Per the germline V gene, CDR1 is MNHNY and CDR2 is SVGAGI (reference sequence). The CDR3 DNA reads TGTGCCAGCAGTTACTCGCGGGGGACCTCCTACGAGCAGTACTTC. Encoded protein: CASSYSRGTSYEQYF.

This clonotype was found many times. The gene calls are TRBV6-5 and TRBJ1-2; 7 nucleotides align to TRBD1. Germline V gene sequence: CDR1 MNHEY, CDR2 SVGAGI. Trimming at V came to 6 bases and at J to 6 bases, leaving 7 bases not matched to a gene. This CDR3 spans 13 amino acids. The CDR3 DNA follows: TGTGCCAGCAGAACAGGGGAATTCGATGGCTACACCTTC. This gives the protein CASRTGEFDGYTF.

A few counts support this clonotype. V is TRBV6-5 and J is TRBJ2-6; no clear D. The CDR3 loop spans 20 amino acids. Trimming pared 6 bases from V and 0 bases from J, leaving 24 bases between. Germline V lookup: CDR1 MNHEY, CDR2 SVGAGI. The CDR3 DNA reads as TGTGCCAGCAGCCCTATAAATCTTCGACTGTTAAGCTCTGGGGCCAACGTCCTGACTTTC. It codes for CASSPINLRLLSSGANVLTF.